The T cell receptor beta chain described here comes from a study of blood T cells in healthy people across ages. Researchers report isolating at least 6 million PBMCs per sample. This clonotype was found once. The authors ran a second PCR of about 6 to 12 cycles using a sample-barcoded 5' primer and a J-beta primer mix. In TCRdb, the 5' RACE reads were re-called with MiXCR into one record per CDR3 protein. The sample contains 1.5 million to 2 million distinct CDR3 sequences, roughly a third of which appear only once. Sequencing was performed on blood. The sequence was collected from a woman aged 25 to 39 in good health.

The CDR3 nucleotides are TGTGCCAGCAGCTTTAACAGGAATCACCAAGAGACCCAGTACTTC. This encodes CASSFNRNHQETQYF. The rearrangement joins TRBV28 to TRBJ2-5; possible D gene TRBD1, 5 bases. The germline V and J ends were trimmed by 6 bases and 0 bases, with 14 bases remaining between them. Germline CDR1 reads MDHEN; CDR2 reads SYDVKM. This CDR3 has 15 amino acids.